This T cell receptor (beta chain) was obtained from a study of blood T cells in healthy people across ages. Study-wide results and limits: Shifts in expanded clonotypes may have been confounded by donor CMV status, which was unknown.

This CDR3 has 15 amino acids. The V gene's germline CDR1 is MDHEN and CDR2 SYDVKM. A sample-barcoded 5' primer and a J-beta primer mix were used in a second PCR of about 6 to 11 cycles. Through a template-switch adaptor with 12 random nucleotides, each cDNA molecule received a tag. TCRdb re-analysed the 5' RACE reads in MiXCR, keeping a single row per CDR3 protein. This sample has under 2,000,000 distinct CDR3 sequences; around half occur once, and the top ten carry roughly 2%. This clonotype showed up just a few times. Its antigen is unidentified. Input material: blood. This receptor was taken from a woman aged 40-49 years in good health. The chain is built from TRBV28 and TRBJ2-5; TRBD1 aligns across 7 bases. The last part of the DNA fits TRBJ2-7 better; the J call may be wrong. The CDR3: CASSPTGTDHYEQYF. In DNA, the CDR3 is TGTGCCAGCTCCCCCACCGGGACAGATCATTACGAGCAGTACTTC.